Each of the 29 T cell receptor beta chains below was sequenced from the same sample in a study of blood T cell repertoires in COVID-19. Some clones are missing from TCRdb's copy, which holds only in-frame ones; the method was immunoSEQ multiplex PCR. The sample has 25,000 to 35,000 clones; 87% are singletons. Sequencing was carried out using peripheral blood. Source of these receptors: a man between 60 and 70 years old with active COVID-19.

The V call is TRBV12-3 or TRBV12-4, the J call TRBJ1-3, with TRBD1 as a possible D gene (5 bases). V was pared by 5 bases and J by 10 bases, with 12 bases between. This CDR3 region has 12 residues. CDR3 bases: TGTGCCAGCAGTCCCTCGGGGGGGACCATATATTTT. Its protein product is CASSPSGGTIYF.

The chain is built from TRBV30 and TRBJ2-2; 9 nucleotides align to TRBD2. J gave up 7 bases and V 0 bases, and 9 bases lay outside the gene matches. The CDR3 is 16 amino acids. Germline CDR1 is GTSNPN and CDR2 is SVGIG (reference sequence). The CDR3 here is CAWSVRSGGFVGELFF. The CDR3 nucleotides read TGTGCCTGGAGTGTACGTAGCGGGGGCTTTGTCGGGGAGCTGTTTTTT.

CDR3: CASSPLSRGDGGYF. The CDR3 DNA reads TGTGCCAGCAGCCCCCTATCTCGGGGGGACGGGGGGTATTTT. This sequence joins TRBV11-2 and TRBJ2-3; 7 bases match TRBD2. Germline V lookup: CDR1 SGHAT, CDR2 FQNNGV. J lost 14 bases, V lost 5 bases, and 16 bases had no gene match. CDR3 length: 14 amino acids.

This chain uses TRBV9 with TRBJ2-4, with D perhaps TRBD2 (6 bases). This CDR3 is 15 amino acids long. Germline CDR1 SGDLS, CDR2 YYNGEE. V was shortened by 4 bases and J by 0 bases, with 11 bases between the two germline ends. The CDR3 spells CASSYEGLAKNIQYF. CDR3 nucleotides: TGTGCCAGCAGCTACGAGGGACTAGCCAAAAACATTCAGTACTTC.

V is TRBV4-1 and J is TRBJ1-1; TRBD1 matches 7 bases. Germline V gene lookup returns CDR1 MGHRA and CDR2 YSYEKL. Trimming took 4 bases from V and 1 from J; bases not matched to a gene: 3. The CDR3 is 14 amino acids. CDR3 loop: CASSLDRANTEAFF. The DNA of the CDR3 is TGCGCCAGCAGCCTCGACAGGGCGAACACTGAAGCTTTCTTT.

V is TRBV3-1 (or the pseudogene TRBV3-2) and J is TRBJ2-6; TRBD1 matches 9 bases. V was clipped by 2 bases and J by 2 bases; unmatched bases: 7. Germline lookup yields CDR1 LGHDT and CDR2 YNNKEL (reference sequence). The CDR3 has 18 residues. This chain's CDR3 is CASSQWGQGRAGANVLTF. The CDR3 region has the DNA TGTGCCAGCAGCCAATGGGGACAGGGCAGGGCTGGGGCCAACGTCCTGACTTTC.

The V call is TRBV27, the J call TRBJ2-3; a possible D gene is TRBD1 (6 bases). Trimming stripped 7 bases from V and 5 bases from J, with 16 bases between. Germline CDR1 is MNHEY and CDR2 is SMNVEV (reference sequence). The CDR3 is 14 amino acids. The chain's CDR3 is CASKREQGQDTQYF. As DNA, the CDR3 is TGTGCCAGCAAGCGAGAACAGGGTCAAGATACGCAGTATTTT.

V usage is TRBV10-1 and J usage is TRBJ1-5; D is uncertain. The CDR3 has 13 residues. Germline CDR1 reads WNHNN; CDR2 reads SYGVQD (reference sequence). The ends were cut back, 2 bases at V and 4 bases at J, with 6 bases in the middle. The CDR3 sequence: CASSETENQPQHF. Here the CDR3 DNA reads TGCGCCAGCAGTGAGACGGAGAATCAGCCCCAGCATTTT.

The chain employs TRBV28 and TRBJ1-2; no firm D call. The CDR3 loop spans 11 amino acids. CDR1 and CDR2 from the germline V gene are MDHEN and SYDVKM. Trimming shortened V by 2 bases and J by 10 bases, and 8 bases separated the two germline ends. CDR3 sequence (DNA): TGTGCCAGCAGTTTAGGCCAGTCCTACACCTTC. Translating it yields CASSLGQSYTF.

This sequence joins TRBV21-1 and TRBJ1-2; the DNA was not used to check the table's D call, TRBD1. TRBV21-1 is assigned pseudogene status. The CDR3 is made up of 15 amino acids. The CDR3 sequence: CASSTPTGGNYGYTF. The CDR3 region has the DNA TGTGCCAGCAGCACACCAACAGGGGGCAACTATGGCTACACCTTC.

This clone showed up just a few times. This chain links TRBV2 with TRBJ1-5; 7 positions agree with TRBD1. CDR3 length: 15 amino acids. Germline-derived CDR1 and CDR2 are SNHLY and FYNNEI. V was clipped by 6 bases and J by 0 bases; unmatched bases: 5. The CDR3 sequence: CASRQGRNSNQPQHF. CDR3 nucleotides: TGTGCCAGCAGACAGGGGCGAAATAGCAATCAGCCCCAGCATTTT.

Comments on this clone: Other DNA sequences in the same sample also yield this CDR3. This chain connects TRBV4-1 to TRBJ1-2; TRBD1 is a possible D gene (5 bases). Between the trimmed V and J ends, which lost 4 bases and 4 bases, there was a span of 10 bases. CDR1 and CDR2 (germline): MGHRA, YSYEKL. The CDR3 covers 13 residues. The CDR3 here is CASSPRQSYGYTF. The CDR3 coding sequence is TGCGCCAGCAGCCCAAGACAGTCCTATGGCTACACCTTC.

The rearrangement uses TRBV10-2 and TRBJ1-4; tentatively, D is TRBD1 (6 bases). CDR1 and CDR2 (germline): WSHSY, SAAADI. CDR3 length equals 17 residues. Trimming shortened V by 2 bases and J by 7 bases, and 20 bases separated the two germline ends. CDR3 protein: CASSENPFYREGEKLFF. DNA of the CDR3: TGCGCCAGCAGTGAGAACCCCTTTTACAGGGAAGGTGAAAAACTGTTTTTT.

The chain couples TRBV4-1 to TRBJ2-3, with D perhaps matching TRBD2 (5 bases). Germline V CDR1 and CDR2: MGHRA, YSYEKL. CDR3 length equals 16 residues. The germline V and J ends were trimmed by 1 base and 2 bases, with 13 bases remaining between them. The CDR3 reads CASSQARARPTDTQYF. The CDR3 DNA is TGCGCCAGCAGCCAAGCGAGGGCCAGACCCACAGATACGCAGTATTTT.

The chain uses TRBV5-1 and TRBJ1-6; TRBD1 matches at 9 bases. The V and J ends lost 7 bases and 6 bases, in that order; junction bases with no gene match: 8. This CDR3 is built from 15 residues. From germline, CDR1 is SGHRS and CDR2 YFSETQ. CDR3 loop: CASGEGTGSNSPLHF. The CDR3 nucleotides read TGCGCCAGCGGGGAAGGGACAGGGAGTAATTCACCCCTCCACTTT.

This chain uses TRBV9 with TRBJ2-5; TRBD2 matches at 7 bases. Germline V gene sequence: CDR1 SGDLS, CDR2 YYNGEE. CDR3 size: 16 residues. Trimming took 4 bases from V and 2 from J; bases not matched to a gene: 11. The CDR3 nucleotides read TGTGCCAGCAGCAAAGGGGTGATGGGAGGGCAAGAGACCCAGTACTTC. Encoded protein: CASSKGVMGGQETQYF.

This chain links TRBV7-9 with TRBJ1-1; 10 bases fit TRBD1. This CDR3 is 15 amino acids long. Germline CDR1 is SEHNR and CDR2 is FQNEAQ (reference sequence). With 8 bases clipped from V and 0 bases from J, the junction kept 6 bases outside the gene matches. CDR3 sequence reads: CASLGTGALNTEAFF. The CDR3 DNA sequence: TGTGCCAGCTTGGGGACAGGGGCCCTGAACACTGAAGCTTTCTTT. Based on the CDR3 plus reference TRBV7-9 and TRBJ1-1, the full variable domain is DTGVSQNPRHKITKRGQNVTFRCDPISEHNRLYWYRQTLGQGPEFLTYFQNEAQLEKSRLLSDRFSAERPKGSFSTLEIQRTEQGDSAMYLCASLGTGALNTEAFFGQGTRLTVV.

This rearrangement joins TRBV4-1 to TRBJ2-5; D may be TRBD2 (5 bases). The germline gives CDR1 MGHRA, CDR2 YSYEKL. This CDR3 is 16 amino acids long. V lost 5 bases and J lost 5, with 21 bases in between. CDR3 DNA: TGCGCCAGCAGCAGGGCGGCCACCGAGACGGGGGAGACCCAGTACTTC. Amino acid sequence: CASSRAATETGETQYF.

This clone was recorded once. The CDR3: CASSADRVNYEQYF. CDR3 nucleotides: TGTGCCAGTAGTGCGGACAGGGTTAACTACGAGCAGTACTTC. The rearrangement links TRBV19 to TRBJ2-7, with 8 nucleotides matching TRBD1. J gave up 3 bases and V 5 bases, and 6 bases lay outside the gene matches. This CDR3 is 14 amino acids long. Germline V lookup: CDR1 LNHDA, CDR2 SQIVND (reference sequence).

The chain combines TRBV5-4 with TRBJ1-4; 7 nucleotides align to TRBD1. Germline CDR1 and CDR2: SGHNT and YYREEE (reference sequence). The CDR3 covers 13 residues. J gave up 10 bases and V 2 bases, and 5 bases lay outside the gene matches. The CDR3 DNA reads TGTGCCAGCAGCTTAGACAGGGACGCAAAACTGTTTTTT. Amino acids: CASSLDRDAKLFF.

The rearrangement links TRBV5-4 to TRBJ2-5; TRBD2 matches at 15 bases. Germline loops: CDR1 SGHNT, CDR2 YYREEE (reference sequence). The CDR3 is 18 residues long. The V and J ends lost 5 bases and 1 base, in that order; junction bases with no gene match: 9. CDR3 protein: CASRPPGTSGGPQETQYF. Written as DNA, the CDR3 is TGTGCCAGCAGGCCGCCCGGGACTAGCGGGGGGCCCCAAGAGACCCAGTACTTC.

The CDR3 region has the DNA TGCAGCCTCCGAGTTGGCGGGAAAGGGACCCAGTACTTC. Translated, it gives CSLRVGGKGTQYF. The chain carries TRBV29-1 and TRBJ2-5; perhaps TRBD2 as D (6 bases). Germline V gene lookup returns CDR1 SQVTM and CDR2 ANQGSEA. This CDR3 contains 13 residues. Trimming removed 8 bases from V and 7 bases from J, with 20 bases in between.

This chain joins TRBV29-1 and TRBJ1-4; possible D gene TRBD1, 5 bases. The CDR3 length is 13 residues. Germline V gene data show CDR1 as SQVTM and CDR2 as ANQGSEA. V was trimmed by 2 bases and J by 8 bases, leaving 12 bases between them. Here the CDR3 DNA reads TGCAGCGTTGAAATGGGGGGGGGAGAAAAACTGTTTTTT. Its protein is CSVEMGGGEKLFF.

This sequence joins TRBV6-6 and TRBJ2-5, with TRBD2 matching over 14 bases. This CDR3 has 14 amino acids. Germline V CDR1 and CDR2: MNHNY, SVGAGI (reference sequence). The V segment lost 6 bases and the J segment 4 bases; nucleotides outside the gene matches: 1. This CDR3 reads CASSGLAGGETQYF. In DNA, the CDR3 is TGTGCCAGCAGCGGACTAGCGGGGGGAGAGACCCAGTACTTC.

This chain links TRBV10-3 with TRBJ2-4; TRBD1 might be the D (7 bases). Germline CDR1 is ENHRY and CDR2 is SYGVKD. Trimming took off 0 bases at V and 0 bases at J, with 12 bases between the two ends. The CDR3 is made up of 17 amino acids. The CDR3 region is CAISESAGGLAKNIQYF. As DNA, the CDR3 is TGTGCCATCAGTGAGTCGGCAGGGGGACTAGCCAAAAACATTCAGTACTTC.

Comment on this clone: Sequence at one end of the junction differs from germline and may be a read error. The chain has TRBV25-1 and TRBJ2-5; 7 nucleotides line up with TRBD1. Looked up from germline, CDR1 is MGHDK and CDR2 is SYGVNS. This CDR3 has 16 amino acids. CDR3 protein: CASSDLPGTEQESQYF. The CDR3 DNA sequence: TGTGCCAGCAGTGATCTACCCGGGACAGAGCAAGAGAGCCAGTACTTC.

This chain joins TRBV19 and TRBJ1-3, with D uncertain. Trimming shortened V by 4 bases and J by 4 bases, and 5 bases separated the two germline ends. Germline CDR1 LNHDA, CDR2 SQIVND (reference sequence). The CDR3 contains 12 residues. CDR3 nucleotide sequence: TGTGCCAGTAGTACCATCGGAAACACCATATATTTT. Protein sequence: CASSTIGNTIYF.

The chain couples TRBV7-3 to TRBJ2-2; 8 bases map to TRBD2. Germline assignment: CDR1 SGHTA and CDR2 FQGTGA. J lost 5 bases, V lost 0 bases, and 2 bases had no gene match. The CDR3 loop spans 15 amino acids. The CDR3 nucleotides read TGTGCCAGCAGCTTAACTGTAGCGGGGACCGGGGAGCTGTTTTTT. Translating it yields CASSLTVAGTGELFF.

The chain recombines TRBV11-2 with TRBJ2-7, with 10 bases lining up with TRBD1. The V and J ends lost 5 bases and 1 base, in that order; junction bases with no gene match: 17. This CDR3 comprises 19 residues. CDR1 SGHAT and CDR2 FQNNGV come from the germline V gene. The CDR3: CASSLPPLRTGGFSYEQYF. The CDR3 DNA follows: TGTGCCAGCAGCCTTCCCCCGTTAAGGACAGGGGGGTTTTCCTACGAGCAGTACTTC.